The text below deals with one TCR beta chain. The sequenced fragment ends 3 residues before the CDR3 boundary, so the rest is inferred from the germline J gene. V was pared by 5 bases and J by 0 bases, with 16 bases between. CDR3 length: 16 amino acids. Germline assignment: CDR1 SGHVS and CDR2 FNYEAQ. These data originate in a study of T cells in women clearing cervical HPV infection. Study information: Case blood was drawn when the lesion was first found; control blood after infection became undetectable.

immunoSEQ multiplex PCR used an average of approximately 1,300 ng genomic DNA. Clones were sequenced by immunoSEQ multiplex PCR, and TCRdb holds only the in-frame ones, with some missing. The sample spans under 50,000 clones; the ten largest clones claim approximately 4.8%. The receptor was derived from a woman aged 18-70 years with a cervical HPV16 infection that either progressed to CIN3+ or cleared (not recorded which). The sample comprised blood buffy coat. The gene calls are TRBV7-6 and TRBJ1-1; the D gene is possibly TRBD1 (6 bases). The CDR3 bases that were read are TGTGCCAGCAGCAACAAACAGGGACGGGTGAACACTGAA. This sequence encodes CASSNKQGRVNTE. The whole CDR3 sequence is CASSNKQGRVNTEAFF.